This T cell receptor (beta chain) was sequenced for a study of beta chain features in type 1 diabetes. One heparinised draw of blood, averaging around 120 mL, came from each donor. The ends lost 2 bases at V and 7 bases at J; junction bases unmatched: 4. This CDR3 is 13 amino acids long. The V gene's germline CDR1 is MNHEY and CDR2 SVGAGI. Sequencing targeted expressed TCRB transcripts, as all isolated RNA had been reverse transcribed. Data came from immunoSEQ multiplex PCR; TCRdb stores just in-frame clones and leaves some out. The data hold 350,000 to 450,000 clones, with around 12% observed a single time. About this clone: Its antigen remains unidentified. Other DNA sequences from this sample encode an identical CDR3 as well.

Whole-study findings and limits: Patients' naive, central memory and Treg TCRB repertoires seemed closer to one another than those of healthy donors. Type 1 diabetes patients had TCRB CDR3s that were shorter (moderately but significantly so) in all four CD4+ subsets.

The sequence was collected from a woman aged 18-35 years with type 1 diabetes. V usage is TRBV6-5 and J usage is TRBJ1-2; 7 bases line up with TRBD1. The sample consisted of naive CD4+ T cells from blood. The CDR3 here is CASSYGPGGGYTF. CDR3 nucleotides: TGTGCCAGCAGTTACGGGCCAGGGGGTGGCTACACCTTC.